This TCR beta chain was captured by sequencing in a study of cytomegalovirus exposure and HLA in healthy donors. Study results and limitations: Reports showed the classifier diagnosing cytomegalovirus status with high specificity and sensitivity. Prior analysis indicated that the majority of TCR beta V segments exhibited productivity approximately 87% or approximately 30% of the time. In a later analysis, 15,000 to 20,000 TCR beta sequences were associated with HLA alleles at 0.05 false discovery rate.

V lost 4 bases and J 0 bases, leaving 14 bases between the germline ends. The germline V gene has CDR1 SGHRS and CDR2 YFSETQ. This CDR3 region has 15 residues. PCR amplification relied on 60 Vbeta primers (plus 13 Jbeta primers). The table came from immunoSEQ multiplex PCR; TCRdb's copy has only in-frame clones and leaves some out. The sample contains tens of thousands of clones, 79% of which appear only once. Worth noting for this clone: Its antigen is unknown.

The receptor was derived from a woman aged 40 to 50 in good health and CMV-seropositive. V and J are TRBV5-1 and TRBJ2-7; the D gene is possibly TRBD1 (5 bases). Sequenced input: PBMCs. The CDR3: CASSQEHTGSYEQYF. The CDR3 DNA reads TGCGCCAGCAGCCAGGAGCACACAGGCTCCTACGAGCAGTACTTC.